The sequence of this TCR beta chain was determined in a study of cytomegalovirus exposure and HLA in healthy donors. PCR amplification relied on 60 Vbeta primers (plus 13 Jbeta primers). Clones were read by immunoSEQ multiplex PCR, and TCRdb kept only the in-frame ones, dropping some. The repertoire includes some 110,000 clones, around three quarters of them detected once, and around 3% sits in the top ten. Germline V lookup: CDR1 SEHNR, CDR2 FQNEAQ (reference sequence). This CDR3 comprises 16 residues. Of note for this clone: At one boundary the junction diverges from the germline segment, which might be a read error.

The sequence was collected from a woman aged 18-30 years in good health and CMV-seropositive. Sequencing input: PBMCs. The rearrangement uses TRBV7-9 and TRBJ1-5; D call uncertain. The CDR3 DNA sequence: TGTGCCAACAGCTTAGTATTCGGAGGGCGCAATCGGCCCCAGCATTTT. Translation: CANSLVFGGRNRPQHF. Full variable domain (missing parts from reference TRBV7-9 and TRBJ1-5): DTGVSQNPRHKITKRGQNVTFRCDPISEHNRLYWYRQTLGQGPEFLTYFQNEAQLEKSRLLSDRFSAERPKGSFSTLEIQRTEQGDSAMYLCANSLVFGGRNRPQHFGDGTRLSIL.